This T cell receptor (beta chain) was captured in a study of T-cell memory formation after mild COVID-19. Background on the study: Largely donor-specific TCR clusters were found. Overall study results and limits: Contracting CD4+ clones were located mainly in CM and EM, and CD8+ clones in EMRA. Several responding clones turned up in pre-infection memory, indicating that cross-reactive memory may have taken part.

Trimming removed 5 bases from V and 0 bases from J, with 21 bases in between. The germline V gene encodes CDR1 SGHKS and CDR2 YYEKEE (reference sequence). The CDR3 contains 17 residues. A single record per CDR3 protein comes from TCRdb applying MiXCR to the 5' RACE reads. The sample has about 350,000 distinct CDR3 sequences; roughly 13% are singletons. Ten or more counts support this clonotype. The antigen remains undetermined. This rearrangement joins TRBV5-5 to TRBJ2-7, with D unresolved. The sequence derives from a man aged 18 to 35 who had mild COVID-19 (a few samples of this study predate the infection). Cell type and time point are not known. The sample was PBMCs or a T cell subset sorted from them (not recorded which). The CDR3 DNA reads as TGTGCCAGCAGTCCACCTCTTGGGCCGAAGAGCTCCTACGAGCAGTACTTC. Amino acid sequence: CASSPPLGPKSSYEQYF.